This TCR beta chain was retrieved from a study of OX40 agonist ivuxolimab in advanced cancers. Broadly, across the study: Ivuxolimab was a fully human IgG2 agonistic monoclonal antibody targeting the costimulatory receptor OX40 (CD134). Three dose-escalation patients achieved partial responses, one with hepatocellular carcinoma and two with cutaneous melanoma. A male proportion of roughly 85% and a mean age of 60 years, ranging from 23 to 79, were recorded for the dose-escalation cohort. Intravenous ivuxolimab was administered to patients every 2 weeks at six dose levels: 0.01, 0.1, 0.3, 1.5, 3 and 10 mg/kg. The purpose of peripheral TCRbeta sequencing was to test whether ivuxolimab changed TCR sequence diversity and led to clonal T-cell expansion. Of the approximately 50 patients in dose escalation, 19 had hepatocellular carcinoma, about 15 had melanoma, 9 had renal cell carcinoma and 9 had head and neck cancer. Patients were allowed to have had prior anti-PD-1, anti-PD-L1 or anti-CTLA-4 therapy, and 30% to 40% of the dose-escalation patients had been treated with checkpoint inhibitors. The monotherapy dose-escalation portion (N of about 50 patients) of the phase I ivuxolimab trial is reported in the paper.

Patients with autoimmune disease history or receiving systemic immunosuppression were excluded from the trial. Peripheral blood for TCR sequencing was collected from all dose cohorts at baseline, on cycle 4 day 1, and on cycle 7 day 1. Samples came from an open-label, multicenter, first-in-human phase I dose-escalation trial of ivuxolimab. Adults with locally advanced or metastatic melanoma, renal cell carcinoma, hepatocellular carcinoma or head and neck squamous cell carcinoma were enrolled in the trial. CD4+ and CD8+ T cells were sorted separately from peripheral blood before TCR sequencing. To note about this clone: Its target antigen remains unknown. Base-call qualities are not available, and no considerably larger clone is one nucleotide away.

The paper as a whole reports these results and caveats: On average, CD8+ T cells showed more expanded clones than CD4+ T cells after ivuxolimab. The antigen specificity of the peripheral T cells that underwent clonal expansion was not determined. In the 0.1-3.0 mg/kg groups, partial responders were among the patients with the lowest normalized peripheral clonal expansion, particularly in CD8+ T cells. Low levels of normalized T-cell clonal expansion were also shown by some nonresponding patients. At doses of 0.1 to 3.0 mg/kg, clonal expansion of both CD4+ and CD8+ blood T cells was observed from baseline to week 6.

Genomic DNA was extracted from sorted cells for sequencing of the TCRbeta CDR3 region. The immunoSEQ Assay was used to sequence the TCRbeta CDR3 regions. TCRdb holds this immuneACCESS table with in-frame rearrangements only. Some clones are missing; in checked studies, unresolved V genes explain under half, and the rest has no known cause. Within this sample are 60,000 to 90,000 clones, with over 70% of them counted one time only. Roughly 0.76% of the sample is held by the ten biggest clonotypes. Sequencing was performed on CD4+ or CD8+ T cells sorted from blood, taken in a trial of the OX40 agonist ivuxolimab. The TCR was taken from an adult with an advanced solid tumor such as melanoma, head and neck, liver or kidney cancer.

The DNA reads TGTGCCAGCAGACCGGCAGGGCGGACCTACGAGCAGTACTTC. Its translation reads: CASRPAGRTYEQYF. The chain employs TRBV5-4 and TRBJ2-7; TRBD1 is perhaps the D gene, given 5 matching bases. The CDR3 covers 14 residues, taking in both the cysteine and the phenylalanine. Only the CDR3 region is kept as DNA, spanning 42 bases read in frame from base 1. The V end loses 5 bases and the J end loses 2 bases, and a stretch of 14 bases separates them. The germline V gene (reference sequence) gives CDR1 as SGHNT and CDR2 as YYREEE.